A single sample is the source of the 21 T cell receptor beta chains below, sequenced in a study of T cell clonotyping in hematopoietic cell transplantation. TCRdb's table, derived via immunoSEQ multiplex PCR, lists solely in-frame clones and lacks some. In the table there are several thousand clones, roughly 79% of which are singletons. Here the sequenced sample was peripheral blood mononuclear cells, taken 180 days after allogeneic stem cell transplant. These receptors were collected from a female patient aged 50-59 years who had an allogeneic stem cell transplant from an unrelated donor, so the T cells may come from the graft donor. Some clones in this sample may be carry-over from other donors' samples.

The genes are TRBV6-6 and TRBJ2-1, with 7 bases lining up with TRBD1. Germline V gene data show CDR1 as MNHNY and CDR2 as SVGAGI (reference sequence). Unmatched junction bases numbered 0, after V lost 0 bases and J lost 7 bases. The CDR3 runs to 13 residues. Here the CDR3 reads CASSYSTGNEQFF. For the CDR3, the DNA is TGTGCCAGCAGTTACTCGACAGGGAATGAGCAGTTCTTC.

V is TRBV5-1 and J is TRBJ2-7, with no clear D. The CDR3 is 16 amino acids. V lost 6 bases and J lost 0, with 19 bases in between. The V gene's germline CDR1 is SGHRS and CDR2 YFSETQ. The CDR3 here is CASKGPAGTYSYEQYF. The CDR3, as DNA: TGCGCCAGCAAAGGGCCCGCAGGAACCTACTCCTACGAGCAGTACTTC.

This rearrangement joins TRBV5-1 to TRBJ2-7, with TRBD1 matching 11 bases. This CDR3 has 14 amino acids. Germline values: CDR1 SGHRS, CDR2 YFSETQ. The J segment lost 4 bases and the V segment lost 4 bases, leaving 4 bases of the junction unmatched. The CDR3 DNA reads TGCGCCAGCAGCACGGACAGGGGGCTGTACGAGCAGTACTTC. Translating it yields CASSTDRGLYEQYF.

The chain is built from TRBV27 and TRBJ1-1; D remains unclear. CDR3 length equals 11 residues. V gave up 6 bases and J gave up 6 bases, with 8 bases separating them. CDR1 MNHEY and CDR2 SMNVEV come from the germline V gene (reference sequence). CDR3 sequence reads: CASSSPSEAFF. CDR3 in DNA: TGTGCCAGCAGCTCTCCCTCTGAAGCTTTCTTT.

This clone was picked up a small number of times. The CDR3 here is CASSDRQVTYEQYF. CDR3 coding DNA: TGTGCCAGCAGTGACCGACAGGTTACCTACGAGCAGTACTTC. The rearrangement joins TRBV6-5 to TRBJ2-7; weak D call: TRBD1 (6 bases). The V gene's germline CDR1 is MNHEY and CDR2 SVGAGI. The V and J ends lost 5 bases and 2 bases respectively, with 13 bases between them. The CDR3 loop spans 14 amino acids.

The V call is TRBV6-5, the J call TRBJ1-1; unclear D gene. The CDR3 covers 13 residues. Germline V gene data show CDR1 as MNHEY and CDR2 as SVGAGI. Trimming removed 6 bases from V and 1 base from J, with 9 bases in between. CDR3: CASSILRNTEAFF. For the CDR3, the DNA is TGTGCCAGCAGCATCCTAAGGAACACTGAAGCTTTCTTT.

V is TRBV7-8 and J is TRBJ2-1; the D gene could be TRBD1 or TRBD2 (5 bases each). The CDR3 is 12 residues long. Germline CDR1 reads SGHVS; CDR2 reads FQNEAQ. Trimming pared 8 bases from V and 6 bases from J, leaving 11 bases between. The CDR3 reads CASFRDLNEQFF. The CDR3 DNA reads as TGTGCCAGCTTCCGGGACCTCAATGAGCAGTTCTTC.

CDR3 sequence reads: CASSLAMTVKSYEQYF. For the CDR3, the DNA is TGCGCCAGCAGCTTGGCGATGACAGTGAAGTCCTACGAGCAGTACTTC. The chain employs TRBV5-1 and TRBJ2-7; D may be TRBD1 (5 bases). Trimming removed 0 bases from V and 1 base from J, with 14 bases in between. The CDR3 sequence is 16 residues long. Germline lookup yields CDR1 SGHRS and CDR2 YFSETQ.

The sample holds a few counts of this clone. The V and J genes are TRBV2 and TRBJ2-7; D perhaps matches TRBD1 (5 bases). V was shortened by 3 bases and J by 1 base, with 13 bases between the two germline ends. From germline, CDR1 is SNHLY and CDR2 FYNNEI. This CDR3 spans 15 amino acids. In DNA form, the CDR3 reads TGTGCCAGCAGTGAGATTGGGTACAGGTCCTACGAGCAGTACTTC. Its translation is CASSEIGYRSYEQYF.

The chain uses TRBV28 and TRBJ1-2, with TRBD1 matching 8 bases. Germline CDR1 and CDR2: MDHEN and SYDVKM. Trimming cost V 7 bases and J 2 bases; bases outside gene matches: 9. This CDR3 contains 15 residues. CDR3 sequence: CASNTQGAANYGYTF. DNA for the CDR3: TGTGCCAGCAATACTCAGGGGGCGGCGAACTATGGCTACACCTTC.

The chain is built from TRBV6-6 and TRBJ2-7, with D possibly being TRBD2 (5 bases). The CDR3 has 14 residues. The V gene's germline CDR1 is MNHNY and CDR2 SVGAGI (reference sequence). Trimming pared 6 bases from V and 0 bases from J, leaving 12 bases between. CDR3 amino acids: CASSPDSSSYEQYF. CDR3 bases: TGTGCCAGCAGCCCGGACTCAAGCTCCTACGAGCAGTACTTC.

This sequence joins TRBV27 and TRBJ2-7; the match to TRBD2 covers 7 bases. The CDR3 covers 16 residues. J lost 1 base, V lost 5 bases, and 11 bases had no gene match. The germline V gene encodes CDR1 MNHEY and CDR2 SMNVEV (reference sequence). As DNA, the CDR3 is TGTGCCAGCAGTCCATCCCGCGGGAGTTGGTCCTACGAGCAGTACTTC. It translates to CASSPSRGSWSYEQYF.

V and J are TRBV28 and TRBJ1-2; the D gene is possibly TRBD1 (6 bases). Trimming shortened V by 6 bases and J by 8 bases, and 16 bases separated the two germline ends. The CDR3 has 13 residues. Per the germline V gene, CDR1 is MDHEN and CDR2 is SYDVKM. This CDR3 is CASSPGHLSGYTF. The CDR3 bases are TGTGCCAGCAGCCCGGGACATTTGAGCGGCTACACCTTC.

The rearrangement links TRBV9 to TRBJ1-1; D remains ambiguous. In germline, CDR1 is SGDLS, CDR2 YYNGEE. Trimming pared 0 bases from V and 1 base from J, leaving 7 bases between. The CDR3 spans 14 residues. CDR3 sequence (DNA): TGTGCCAGCAGCGTAGTCGGCGAGAACACTGAAGCTTTCTTT. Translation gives CASSVVGENTEAFF.

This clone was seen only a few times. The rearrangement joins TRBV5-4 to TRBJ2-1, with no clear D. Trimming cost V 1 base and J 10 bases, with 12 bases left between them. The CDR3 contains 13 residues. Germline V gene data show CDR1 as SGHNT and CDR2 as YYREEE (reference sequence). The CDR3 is CASSLSWFGEQFF. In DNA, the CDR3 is TGTGCCAGCAGCTTGTCTTGGTTCGGCGAGCAGTTCTTC.

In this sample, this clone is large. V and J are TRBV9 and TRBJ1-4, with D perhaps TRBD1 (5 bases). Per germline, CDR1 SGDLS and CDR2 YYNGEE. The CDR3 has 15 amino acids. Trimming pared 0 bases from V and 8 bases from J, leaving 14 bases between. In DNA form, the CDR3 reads TGTGCCAGCAGCGTAGACGGGGCGCGGAGGGAAAAACTGTTTTTT. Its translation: CASSVDGARREKLFF.

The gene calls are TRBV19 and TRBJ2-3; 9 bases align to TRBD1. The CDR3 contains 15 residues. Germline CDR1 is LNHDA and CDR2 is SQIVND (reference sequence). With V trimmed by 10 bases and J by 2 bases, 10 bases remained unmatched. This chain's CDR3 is CATGSDRGSTDTQYF. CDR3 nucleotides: TGTGCCACTGGGTCGGACAGGGGATCCACAGATACGCAGTATTTT.

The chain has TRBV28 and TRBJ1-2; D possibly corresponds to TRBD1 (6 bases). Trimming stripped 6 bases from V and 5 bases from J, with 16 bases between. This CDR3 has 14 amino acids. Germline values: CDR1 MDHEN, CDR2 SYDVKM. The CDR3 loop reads CASSRGSRGYGYTF. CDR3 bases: TGTGCCAGCAGCCGGGGGAGCAGGGGATATGGCTACACCTTC.

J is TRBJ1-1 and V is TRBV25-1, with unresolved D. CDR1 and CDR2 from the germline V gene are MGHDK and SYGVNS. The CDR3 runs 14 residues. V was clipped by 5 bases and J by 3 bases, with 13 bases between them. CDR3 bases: TGTGCCAGCAGTCCCCCGGGCACATACACTGAAGCTTTCTTT. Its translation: CASSPPGTYTEAFF.

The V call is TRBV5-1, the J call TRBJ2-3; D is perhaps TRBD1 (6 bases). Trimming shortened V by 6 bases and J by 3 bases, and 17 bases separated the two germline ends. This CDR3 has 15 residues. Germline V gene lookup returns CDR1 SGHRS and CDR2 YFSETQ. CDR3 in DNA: TGCGCCAGCAATTCCCAGGGACAAATAACAGATACGCAGTATTTT. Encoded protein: CASNSQGQITDTQYF.

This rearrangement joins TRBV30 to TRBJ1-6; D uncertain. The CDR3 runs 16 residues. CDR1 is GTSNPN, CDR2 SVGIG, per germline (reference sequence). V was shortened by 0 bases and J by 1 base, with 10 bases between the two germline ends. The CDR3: CAWSVGGQSYNSPLHF. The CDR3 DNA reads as TGTGCCTGGAGTGTGGGAGGGCAATCCTATAATTCACCCCTCCACTTT.